Listed below are T cell receptor beta chains from one sample, sequenced in a study of Tregs in tolerant kidney transplant recipients. Repertoires were generated with immunoSEQ multiplex PCR, while TCRdb's copy carries only in-frame clones and drops some. The sample gives about 77,000 clones, more than 95% of which show up once; 0.55% to 0.6% is in the top ten. The sample in question was CD4+ T cells from blood, obtained before the transplant. These receptors were collected from a human donor who received a combined kidney and bone marrow transplant. CDR3s include the opening cysteine and the closing phenylalanine or tryptophan. The D gene is left open where the match is weak. Clone size appears in some rows only: once, few, many, or a class for an expanded clone.

D: TRBD1
V: TRBV7-2
size: -
J: TRBJ2-7
CDR3: CASTSNGGQGAGEQYF
DNA: TGTGCCAGCACTTCAAATGGGGGACAGGGAGCCGGTGAGCAGTACTTC

D: TRBD2
V: TRBV5-1
size: -
J: TRBJ2-5
CDR3: CASSLDSGRAGETQYF
DNA: TGCGCCAGCAGCTTGGACAGCGGGAGGGCCGGGGAGACCCAGTACTTC

D: -
V: TRBV29-1
size: -
J: TRBJ2-5
CDR3: CSAEAVTGETQYF
DNA: TGCAGCGCTGAAGCGGTTACGGGGGAGACCCAGTACTTC

D: -
V: TRBV9
size: -
J: TRBJ2-5
CDR3: CASSAGLSVETQYF
DNA: TGTGCCAGCAGCGCGGGACTTAGCGTGGAGACCCAGTACTTC

D: -
V: TRBV5-6
size: -
J: TRBJ1-5
CDR3: CASTRTGFSNQPQHF
DNA: TGTGCCAGCACCCGCACAGGTTTCAGCAATCAGCCCCAGCATTTT

D: -
V: TRBV4-2
size: -
J: TRBJ2-1
CDR3: CASSLSGLAVNNEQFF
DNA: TGTGCCAGCAGCCTAAGTGGATTAGCGGTAAACAATGAGCAGTTCTTC

D: -
V: TRBV1
size: -
J: TRBJ2-5
CDR3: CTSSQGPLAAETQYF
DNA: TGCACCAGCAGCCAAGGCCCACTAGCGGCAGAGACCCAGTACTTC

D: TRBD2
V: TRBV28
size: -
J: TRBJ2-5
CDR3: CASSLQRGGETQYF
DNA: TGTGCCAGCAGTTTACAGCGGGGGGGAGAGACCCAGTACTTC

D: TRBD2
V: TRBV11-3
size: -
J: TRBJ2-1
CDR3: CASSPGTSGRRWQFF
DNA: TGTGCCAGCAGCCCCGGGACTAGCGGGAGACGATGGCAGTTCTTC

D: TRBD2
V: TRBV30
size: -
J: TRBJ2-3
CDR3: CAWSRGRAVDTQYF
DNA: TGTGCCTGGAGTAGAGGGAGGGCCGTTGATACGCAGTATTTT

D: TRBD2
V: TRBV7-2
size: -
J: TRBJ2-7
CDR3: CASSLVVAVAGVYEQYF
DNA: TGTGCCAGCAGCTTAGTGGTGGCGGTAGCGGGAGTCTACGAGCAGTACTTC

D: TRBD1
V: TRBV13
size: -
J: TRBJ1-1
CDR3: CASSRDNRGNTEAFF
DNA: TGTGCCAGCAGCCGGGATAACAGGGGTAACACTGAAGCTTTCTTT

D: -
V: TRBV6-1
size: -
J: TRBJ1-6
CDR3: CASSETRGGPSPLHF
DNA: TGTGCCAGCAGTGAAACTCGGGGGGGCCCATCACCCCTCCACTTT

D: TRBD1
V: TRBV30
size: once
J: TRBJ1-2
CDR3: CAWTRYPRDRVNYGYTF
DNA: TGTGCCTGGACGCGTTACCCTCGCGACAGGGTCAACTATGGCTACACCTTC

D: TRBD2
V: TRBV29-1
size: -
J: TRBJ2-1
CDR3: CSVAGLAGEGEQFF
DNA: TGCAGCGTTGCGGGGCTAGCGGGAGAAGGTGAGCAGTTCTTC

D: TRBD1
V: TRBV30
size: -
J: TRBJ1-3
CDR3: CAWSVQGARGNTIYF
DNA: TGTGCCTGGAGTGTACAGGGGGCGCGTGGAAACACCATATATTTT

D: -
V: TRBV4-1
size: -
J: TRBJ2-3
CDR3: CASSQDRAGDTQYF
DNA: TGCGCCAGCAGCCAAGATCGGGCGGGAGATACGCAGTATTTT

D: TRBD1
V: TRBV11-3
size: -
J: TRBJ2-5
CDR3: CASRPTGIQRETQYF
DNA: TGTGCCAGCAGACCGACAGGGATCCAACGGGAGACCCAGTACTTC

D: -
V: TRBV20-1
size: -
J: TRBJ2-3
CDR3: CSAKTNTQYF
DNA: TGCAGTGCTAAAACAAATACGCAGTATTTT

D: -
V: TRBV7-3
size: -
J: TRBJ2-2
CDR3: CASSKLTGANTGELFF
DNA: TGTGCCAGCAGCAAATTAACAGGAGCGAACACCGGGGAGCTGTTTTTT

D: -
V: TRBV1
size: -
J: TRBJ2-2
CDR3: CTSSAPTTSGKRAGELFF
DNA: TGCACCAGCAGCGCCCCCACCACTAGCGGGAAAAGGGCCGGGGAGCTGTTTTTT

D: -
V: TRBV19
size: once
J: TRBJ1-1
CDR3: CASSIQVNTEAFF
DNA: TGTGCCAGTAGTATACAGGTGAACACTGAAGCTTTCTTT

D: TRBD1
V: TRBV6-4
size: -
J: TRBJ1-1
CDR3: CASRQDRDTEAFF
DNA: TGTGCCAGCAGGCAGGACAGGGACACTGAAGCTTTCTTT

D: -
V: TRBV5-6
size: -
J: TRBJ1-6
CDR3: CASSRRTQDSYNSPLHF
DNA: TGTGCCAGCAGCCGCAGGACTCAGGACTCCTATAATTCACCCCTCCACTTT

D: -
V: TRBV7-9
size: -
J: TRBJ2-3
CDR3: CASSSPGTDTQYF
DNA: TGTGCCAGCAGCTCCCCGGGGACAGATACGCAGTATTTT

D: TRBD1
V: TRBV9
size: -
J: TRBJ1-1
CDR3: CASSATGGKWNTEAFF
DNA: TGTGCCAGCAGCGCAACAGGGGGAAAATGGAACACTGAAGCTTTCTTT

D: -
V: TRBV19
size: once
J: TRBJ2-5
CDR3: CASSRSGRGETQYF
DNA: TGTGCCAGTAGTCGTTCCGGGCGGGGTGAGACCCAGTACTTC

D: TRBD1
V: TRBV29-1
size: -
J: TRBJ2-1
CDR3: CSAGTQGYEQFF
DNA: TGCAGCGCTGGGACACAGGGGTATGAGCAGTTCTTC

D: TRBD2
V: TRBV7-2
size: -
J: TRBJ2-3
CDR3: CASRRLAGGTDTQYF
DNA: TGTGCCAGCAGGCGGCTAGCGGGGGGCACAGATACGCAGTATTTT

D: TRBD1
V: TRBV27
size: -
J: TRBJ2-1
CDR3: CASSKTGGPYNEQFF
DNA: TGTGCCAGCAGTAAGACAGGGGGTCCCTACAATGAGCAGTTCTTC

D: TRBD1
V: TRBV5-1
size: -
J: TRBJ2-7
CDR3: CASSKGTGGYEQYF
DNA: TGCGCCAGCAGCAAGGGGACAGGGGGCTACGAGCAGTACTTC

D: TRBD2
V: TRBV25-1
size: -
J: TRBJ2-2
CDR3: CASRITSGGAGNTGELFF
DNA: TGTGCCAGCAGAATAACTAGCGGGGGGGCCGGAAACACCGGGGAGTTGTTTTTT

D: TRBD2
V: TRBV11-1
size: -
J: TRBJ2-5
CDR3: CASSFQGLAGPQETQYF
DNA: TGTGCCAGCAGCTTTCAGGGACTAGCGGGGCCCCAAGAGACCCAGTACTTC

D: TRBD2
V: TRBV6-1
size: -
J: TRBJ2-3
CDR3: CASGGRATDTQYF
DNA: TGTGCCAGCGGGGGGAGGGCCACAGATACGCAGTATTTT

D: -
V: TRBV19
size: once
J: TRBJ1-1
CDR3: CASSIDGTQAGDTEAFF
DNA: TGTGCCAGTAGTATAGATGGGACGCAGGCGGGGGACACTGAAGCTTTCTTT

D: -
V: TRBV7-9
size: -
J: TRBJ1-5
CDR3: CASSFLLYDYQPQHF
DNA: TGTGCCAGCAGCTTCCTTCTCTATGACTATCAGCCCCAGCATTTT

D: -
V: TRBV19
size: -
J: TRBJ1-2
CDR3: CASSIDWRYGYTF
DNA: TGTGCCAGTAGTATCGACTGGCGGTATGGCTACACCTTC

D: TRBD2
V: TRBV4-3
size: once
J: TRBJ2-1
CDR3: CASSQDRLAGLYNEQFF
DNA: TGCGCCAGCAGCCAAGATCGCCTAGCGGGGCTCTACAATGAGCAGTTCTTC

D: -
V: TRBV25-1
size: -
J: TRBJ1-6
CDR3: CASSGQTAWYNSPLHF
DNA: TGTGCCAGCAGTGGCCAGACAGCGTGGTATAATTCACCCCTCCACTTT

D: TRBD1
V: TRBV19
size: -
J: TRBJ1-1
CDR3: CASSTPKGAQNTEAFF
DNA: TGTGCCAGTAGTACCCCAAAGGGGGCGCAGAACACTGAAGCTTTCTTT

D: TRBD2
V: TRBV30
size: -
J: TRBJ2-5
CDR3: CAWSGGGGMETQYF
DNA: TGTGCCTGGAGTGGCGGGGGGGGAATGGAGACCCAGTACTTC

D: -
V: TRBV5-1
size: -
J: TRBJ2-1
CDR3: CASSLAFAGHSYNEQFF
DNA: TGCGCCAGCAGCTTGGCTTTCGCGGGGCACTCCTACAATGAGCAGTTCTTC

D: -
V: TRBV19
size: -
J: TRBJ1-2
CDR3: CASSKVQRMNRDHTF
DNA: TGTGCCAGTAGTAAGGTGCAGCGCATGAACAGGGATCACACCTTC

D: TRBD2
V: TRBV5-1
size: -
J: TRBJ2-3
CDR3: CASTGTSVTDTQYF
DNA: TGCGCCAGTACCGGGACTAGCGTCACAGATACGCAGTATTTT

D: -
V: TRBV6-1
size: -
J: TRBJ1-2
CDR3: CASRPDSLRGGYTF
DNA: TGTGCCAGCAGACCGGACAGTCTAAGGGGTGGCTACACCTTC

D: TRBD2
V: TRBV7-2
size: -
J: TRBJ2-7
CDR3: CASSGPGLAASYEQYF
DNA: TGTGCCAGCAGCGGTCCGGGACTAGCGGCCTCCTACGAGCAGTACTTC

D: -
V: TRBV2
size: -
J: TRBJ1-2
CDR3: CASSEADSYTF
DNA: TGTGCCAGCAGTGAAGCGGACAGCTACACCTTC

D: TRBD2
V: TRBV9
size: -
J: TRBJ2-1
CDR3: CASSVSPASGRANEQFF
DNA: TGTGCCAGCAGCGTAAGCCCGGCGAGCGGGAGGGCCAATGAGCAGTTCTTC

D: -
V: TRBV5-1
size: -
J: TRBJ2-6
CDR3: CASSPLGQSGANVLTF
DNA: TGCGCCAGCAGCCCCCTTGGACAGTCTGGGGCCAACGTCCTGACTTTC